The rows below give T cell receptor beta chains drawn from one sample of a study of blood T cell repertoires in COVID-19. Using immunoSEQ multiplex PCR, the repertoire was profiled, and TCRdb retains in-frame clones only, with some absent. The sample lists around 220,000 clones; more than 80% were seen once. What was sequenced was peripheral blood. These receptors were collected from an elderly woman with COVID-19, enrolled during active disease. The CDR3 runs from the conserved cysteine through the conserved F or W. A D gene is named only where the DNA matches it firmly. Only part of the rows carry a size: once, few, many, or a class if the clone is expanded.

V gene,D gene,clone size,CDR3 protein
TRBV6-4,TRBD1,-,CASSATGGYQPQHF
TRBV5-1,TRBD2,-,CASSLTSGRETQYF
TRBV5-1,-,few,CASSFGGRSYEQYF
TRBV6-5,-,-,CASGGMVNEKLFF
TRBV6-4,-,few,CASSDGEHETQYF
TRBV5-1,TRBD1,-,CASSLSGTAYEKLFF
TRBV6-1,-,-,CASSERSPRYGYTF
TRBV5-6,TRBD1,-,CASRLWDRAVGYTF
TRBV11-2,TRBD2,-,CASSLAYLAGGNYEQYF
TRBV6-1,-,-,CASSEAGGYGYTF
TRBV3-1/TRBV3-2,-,-,CASSHLQGSGYTF
TRBV5-1,TRBD1,-,CASSSDRGVGYTF
TRBV7-8,TRBD2,once,CASSSRRGGLNEQFF
TRBV4-1,-,-,CASSQVSLDTLPDGYTF
TRBV7-6,-,-,CASSLAPGEGNEQFF
TRBV18,-,-,CASSLAVASYNEQFF
TRBV14,TRBD1,once,CASSRYSPGQGNTEAFF
TRBV5-8,TRBD2,-,CASSPRLTGGVRTQYF
TRBV6-2/TRBV6-3,-,-,CASSYDPNYSNQPQHF
TRBV27,-,-,CASSLLQGGELFF
TRBV11-2,-,-,CASSSTDLNSPLHF
TRBV5-1,-,-,CASSLGQDRNTEAFF
TRBV9,TRBD1,-,CASSWGQANSPLHF
TRBV28,-,-,CASSLVVGEQFF
TRBV18,-,-,CACSLQGEQFF
TRBV11-2,TRBD2,-,CASSFPVSGSNNEQFF
TRBV7-9,TRBD2,-,CASSALRGLADYEQYF
TRBV3-1/TRBV3-2,-,-,CASSPQGSGSPLHF
TRBV4-1,-,once,CASSQDQYRPLHF
TRBV7-2,-,-,CASSSRVTSGNTIYF
TRBV7-3,TRBD1,-,CASSSDRGYGYTF
TRBV2,TRBD1,-,CACMGGTGNQPQHF
TRBV29-1,TRBD2,few,CSVGLAGLGQQYF
TRBV5-1,TRBD2,-,CASSRSGLAGDSYEQYF
TRBV3-1/TRBV3-2,-,once,CASSQGGGSPLHF
TRBV7-9,-,-,CASRSKVRANEKLFF
TRBV28,-,-,CASAVAQGGNQPQHF
TRBV5-1,-,-,CASSLVQGYGYTF
TRBV7-9,-,-,CASSLGANNQPQHF
TRBV9,TRBD1,once,CASSAYRGPLGEQYF
TRBV6-5,TRBD1,-,CASSPGGGQPQHF
TRBV29-1,-,-,CSVHQGYGYTF
TRBV20-1,-,-,CSARDGNKPWF
TRBV7-2,-,-,CASSLGESIYNEQFF
TRBV6-5,TRBD2,-,CASSSRLAHVNEQFF
TRBV16,-,-,CASSQSRGIGEKLFF
TRBV3-1/TRBV3-2,TRBD1,once,CASSQLQGVTEAFF
TRBV7-9,-,-,CASGQFSYEQYF
TRBV24-1,-,-,CATSEQDRGAQHF
TRBV5-1,TRBD2,-,CASSLGLAGELGELFF
TRBV18,TRBD1,-,CASNKGASVTDTQYF
TRBV27,-,-,CASSFGSSYNSPLHF
TRBV25-1,TRBD2,-,CATSGRPYTQYF
TRBV19,TRBD2,-,CASSLQSPGLAYNEQFF
TRBV5-1,TRBD1,-,CASSQDRGGYTF